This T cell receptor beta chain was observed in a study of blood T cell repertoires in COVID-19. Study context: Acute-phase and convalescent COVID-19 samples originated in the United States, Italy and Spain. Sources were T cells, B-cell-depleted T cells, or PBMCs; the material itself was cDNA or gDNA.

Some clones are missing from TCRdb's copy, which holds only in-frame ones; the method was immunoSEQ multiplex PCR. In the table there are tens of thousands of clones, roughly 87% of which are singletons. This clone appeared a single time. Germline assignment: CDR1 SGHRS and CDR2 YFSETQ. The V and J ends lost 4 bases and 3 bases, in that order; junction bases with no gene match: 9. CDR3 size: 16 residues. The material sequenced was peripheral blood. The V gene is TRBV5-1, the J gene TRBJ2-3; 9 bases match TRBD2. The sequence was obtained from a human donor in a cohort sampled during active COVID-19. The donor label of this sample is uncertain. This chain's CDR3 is CASSDVGRGGTDTQYF. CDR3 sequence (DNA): TGCGCCAGCAGCGACGTCGGGCGGGGGGGAACAGATACGCAGTATTTT. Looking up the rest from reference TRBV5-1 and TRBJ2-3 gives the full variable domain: KAGVTQTPRYLIKTRGQQVTLSCSPISGHRSVSWYQQTPGQGLQFLFEYFSETQRNKGNFPGRFSGRQFSNSRSEMNVSTLELGDSALYLCASSDVGRGGTDTQYFGPGTRLTVL.